This T cell receptor beta chain comes out of a study of tumor-infiltrating lymphocytes in localized non-small cell lung cancer. Overall study context: Patients included smokers and never-smokers with various histologies, some sampled after neoadjuvant chemotherapy. From each patient, both tumor and uninvolved lung, non-adjacent to tumor, were sampled. Overall study findings and caveats: No T-cell fraction difference was seen between IM1 and IM2 tumors. Not all patients were TCR sequenced, owing to tissue quantity.

The trim removed 7 bases at V and 2 bases at J, leaving 4 bases unmatched. CDR1 LNHDA and CDR2 SQIVND come from the germline V gene (reference sequence). The CDR3 extends over 13 amino acids. Clones were read by immunoSEQ multiplex PCR, and TCRdb kept only the in-frame ones, dropping some. In the table there are 3,000 to 4,000 clones, 50% to 80% of which are singletons. Remarks on this clone: Its antigen is unknown.

This TCR came from a human donor with non-small cell lung cancer. Sequencing was carried out using uninvolved lung tissue not adjacent to the tumor. The gene calls are TRBV19 and TRBJ1-1, with 7 positions matching TRBD1. In nucleotides, the CDR3 is TGTGCCAGTACCTGGGACAGCAACACTGAAGCTTTCTTT. Its protein product is CASTWDSNTEAFF.